A single sample gave rise to the 32 T cell receptor beta chains below, sequenced in a study of regulatory T cells. Study-wide findings and caveats: Hydrophobic residues at CDR3 positions 6 and 7 were enriched in conventional CD4+ T cells of CD3G-deficient patients.

Primers: 52 TRBV forward and 13 TRBJ reverse. Profiled with immunoSEQ multiplex PCR; TCRdb holds only in-frame clones, not every one. The sample has about 35,000 clones; roughly 90% are singletons. For these TCRs, the target antigens are not known. The specimen was conventional CD4+ T cells sorted from blood. The receptors were sampled from a young adult with CD3G deficiency.

The rearrangement links TRBV6-6 to TRBJ1-2; a weak D match, TRBD1 (6 bases). Germline V CDR1 and CDR2: MNHNY, SVGAGI (reference sequence). CDR3 size: 14 residues. V was shortened by 0 bases and J by 8 bases, with 13 bases between the two germline ends. CDR3 DNA sequence: TGTGCCAGCAGTTACTCTAGGACAGCCGGGGGCTACACCTTC. This encodes CASSYSRTAGGYTF.

The chain carries TRBV6-1 and TRBJ1-1; no clear D gene. This CDR3 comprises 12 residues. Trimming stripped 5 bases from V and 5 bases from J, with 9 bases between. Germline V lookup: CDR1 MNHNS, CDR2 SASEGT. The CDR3 loop is CASSFQNTEAFF. The DNA for the CDR3 is TGTGCCAGCAGTTTCCAGAATACTGAAGCTTTCTTT.

A few counts support this clone. The rearrangement links TRBV28 to TRBJ1-2; the match to TRBD1 covers 7 bases. Germline V lookup: CDR1 MDHEN, CDR2 SYDVKM. The CDR3 has 14 amino acids. The ends lost 6 bases at V and 5 bases at J; junction bases unmatched: 9. CDR3: CASRRQGRRYGYTF. The CDR3 nucleotides are TGTGCCAGCAGGCGACAGGGAAGGCGGTATGGCTACACCTTC.

The J gene is TRBJ1-5, the V gene TRBV19; possible D gene TRBD1, 5 bases. The CDR3 has 15 amino acids. The germline gives CDR1 LNHDA, CDR2 SQIVND (reference sequence). Deletions cut 5 bases from V and 0 bases from J, with 11 bases between. This CDR3 is CASSSRDLSNQPQHF. CDR3 sequence (DNA): TGTGCCAGTAGTTCTCGGGACCTTAGCAATCAGCCCCAGCATTTT.

The CDR3 nucleotides read TGTGCCAGCAGTTCCGATACCTACGAGCAGTACTTC. Translated, it gives CASSSDTYEQYF. The chain employs TRBV28 and TRBJ2-7; D is unresolved. V was trimmed by 4 bases and J by 2 bases, leaving 6 bases between them. The CDR3 sequence is 12 residues long. Germline assignment: CDR1 MDHEN and CDR2 SYDVKM.

The chain carries TRBV18 and TRBJ2-7, with TRBD1 matching over 11 bases. This CDR3 region has 15 residues. The V gene end was trimmed by 1 base and the J gene end by 6 bases; junction bases not matched to a gene: 5. From germline, CDR1 is KGHSH and CDR2 LQKENI. CDR3 sequence (DNA): TGTGCCAGCTCACCACTAGGGACAGGGGGATCCGAGCAGTACTTC. It codes for CASSPLGTGGSEQYF. The entire variable domain, with the rest obtained from reference TRBV18 and TRBJ2-7, is as follows: NAGVMQNPRHLVRRRGQEARLRCSPMKGHSHVYWYRQLPEEGLKFMVYLQKENIIDESGMPKERFSAEFPKEGPSILRIQQVVRGDSAAYFCASSPLGTGGSEQYFGPGTRLTVT.

Only one count was recorded for this clone. The chain has TRBV7-9 and TRBJ2-3, with D perhaps assigned TRBD1 or TRBD2 (6 bases each). In germline, CDR1 is SEHNR, CDR2 FQNEAQ (reference sequence). This CDR3 is 15 amino acids long. The V end was cut by 1 base, the J end by 4 bases, with 12 bases between. CDR3 region: CASSLDGGRADTQYF. As DNA, the CDR3 is TGTGCCAGCAGCTTAGATGGGGGGCGCGCAGATACGCAGTATTTT. The whole variable domain, remainder taken from reference TRBV7-9 and TRBJ2-3, is DTGVSQNPRHKITKRGQNVTFRCDPISEHNRLYWYRQTLGQGPEFLTYFQNEAQLEKSRLLSDRFSAERPKGSFSTLEIQRTEQGDSAMYLCASSLDGGRADTQYFGPGTRLTVL.

This chain connects TRBV6-1 to TRBJ1-2; 11 nucleotides line up with TRBD1. CDR1 and CDR2 (germline): MNHNS, SASEGT. This CDR3 comprises 13 residues. J gave up 7 bases and V 3 bases, and 1 base lay outside the gene matches. CDR3 region: CASSEDRGLGYTF. CDR3 bases: TGTGCCAGCAGTGAGGACAGGGGGCTTGGCTACACCTTC.

The chain uses TRBV28 and TRBJ2-7; TRBD1 matches at 9 bases. This CDR3 has 14 residues. Unmatched junction bases numbered 12, after V lost 9 bases and J lost 6 bases. Germline CDR1 and CDR2: MDHEN and SYDVKM. CDR3 nucleotide sequence: TGTGCCAGTAGGGAGACAGGGGGTTTGGGCGAGCAGTACTTC. Translation gives CASRETGGLGEQYF.

J is TRBJ2-1 and V is TRBV18; tentatively, D is TRBD2 (6 bases). CDR1 and CDR2 from the germline V gene are KGHSH and LQKENI. The V end was cut by 6 bases, the J end by 9 bases, with 18 bases between. This CDR3 contains 14 residues. CDR3 region: CASSPRSLGGEQFF. As DNA, the CDR3 is TGTGCCAGCTCTCCCCGCAGTCTGGGGGGTGAGCAGTTCTTC.

This chain connects TRBV5-1 to TRBJ2-3; D is tentatively TRBD1 or TRBD2 (6 bases each). The CDR3 is made up of 14 amino acids. The V gene's germline CDR1 is SGHRS and CDR2 YFSETQ. Trimming shortened V by 3 bases and J by 1 base, and 9 bases separated the two germline ends. Here the CDR3 reads CASSSRGGTDTQYF. The CDR3 region has the DNA TGCGCCAGCAGCTCAAGGGGGGGCACAGATACGCAGTATTTT.

The chain is built from TRBV19 and TRBJ2-1, with 11 bases fitting TRBD2. The CDR3 runs 16 residues. Germline loops: CDR1 LNHDA, CDR2 SQIVND (reference sequence). V lost 3 bases, J lost 7 bases, and 8 bases stayed unmatched. For the CDR3, the DNA is TGTGCCAGTAGTATTTTAGCGGGAGGGCCTAGAAATGAGCAGTTCTTC. It specifies CASSILAGGPRNEQFF.

The chain combines TRBV5-6 with TRBJ1-2; 11 bases are shared with TRBD1. Germline lookup yields CDR1 SGHDT and CDR2 YYEEEE. The CDR3 has 16 residues. After removal of 2 bases from V and 6 bases from J, the junction contained 9 bases not matched to a gene. CDR3 in DNA: TGTGCCAGCAGCTTAGCTACGGGACAGGGGGAGAATGGCTACACCTTC. Its translation: CASSLATGQGENGYTF.

Points on this clone: The sample carries other DNA sequences with the same CDR3. The chain uses TRBV18 and TRBJ2-7; 7 nucleotides agree with TRBD1. Germline lookup yields CDR1 KGHSH and CDR2 LQKENI. This CDR3 has 13 residues. Trimming at V came to 1 base and at J to 5 bases, leaving 2 bases not matched to a gene. Here the CDR3 DNA reads TGTGCCAGCTCACCACAACAGGGGAACGAGCAGTACTTC. It encodes CASSPQQGNEQYF. Filled out from reference TRBV18 and TRBJ2-7, the complete variable domain reads NAGVMQNPRHLVRRRGQEARLRCSPMKGHSHVYWYRQLPEEGLKFMVYLQKENIIDESGMPKERFSAEFPKEGPSILRIQQVVRGDSAAYFCASSPQQGNEQYFGPGTRLTVT.

The CDR3 reads CASSLTRGTEAFF. The CDR3 bases are TGCGCCAGCAGCTTGACTCGGGGGACTGAAGCTTTCTTT. The chain combines TRBV5-1 with TRBJ1-1; D may be TRBD1 (5 bases). The CDR3 runs 13 residues. V lost 1 base to trimming and J lost 5 bases, with 9 bases between them. Per the germline V gene, CDR1 is SGHRS and CDR2 is YFSETQ.

The chain combines TRBV7-9 with TRBJ2-3; 8 bases map to TRBD2. The CDR3 contains 13 residues. Germline loops: CDR1 SEHNR, CDR2 FQNEAQ (reference sequence). With V trimmed by 5 bases and J by 10 bases, 8 bases remained unmatched. CDR3 region: CASSPGLVHPQYF. CDR3 bases: TGTGCCAGCAGCCCGGGACTAGTCCATCCGCAGTATTTT.

The V and J genes are TRBV7-6 and TRBJ2-5; 7 bases map to TRBD2. The CDR3 spans 16 residues. Germline V gene data show CDR1 as SGHVS and CDR2 as FNYEAQ. After removal of 3 bases from V and 4 bases from J, the junction contained 11 bases not matched to a gene. CDR3 sequence reads: CASSLEAGFGVETQYF. The CDR3 bases are TGTGCCAGCAGCTTGGAAGCGGGGTTTGGTGTAGAGACCCAGTACTTC.

This CDR3 reads CAWSAGLAAETQYF. The CDR3 nucleotides read TGTGCCTGGAGTGCGGGACTTGCCGCAGAGACCCAGTACTTC. This chain links TRBV30 with TRBJ2-5; D possibly corresponds to TRBD2 (6 bases). The germline V gene has CDR1 GTSNPN and CDR2 SVGIG (reference sequence). V lost 1 base and J lost 4, with 13 bases in between. This CDR3 spans 14 amino acids.

The V gene is TRBV25-1, the J gene TRBJ2-5; 7 nucleotides agree with TRBD1. The CDR3 runs to 17 residues. V trimming: 1 base; J trimming: 4 bases; junction bases outside the gene matches: 12. Germline V gene lookup returns CDR1 MGHDK and CDR2 SYGVNS. In DNA form, the CDR3 reads TGTGCCAGCAGTGAATTGGGCGAAACAGGGGTTGGAGAGACCCAGTACTTC. Amino acid sequence: CASSELGETGVGETQYF.

The V and J genes are TRBV6-1 and TRBJ1-1, with TRBD1 identical over 7 bases. The CDR3 loop spans 12 amino acids. Germline assignment: CDR1 MNHNS and CDR2 SASEGT. V shed 6 bases and J 5 bases; nucleotides not matched to a gene: 3. Here the CDR3 DNA reads TGTGCCAGCAGCAGGGACAGAACTGAAGCTTTCTTT. Encoded protein: CASSRDRTEAFF.

This rearrangement joins TRBV21-1 to TRBJ2-3; the D call in the table, TRBD1, was not verified against the DNA. TRBV21-1 is a pseudogene. The CDR3 is 15 residues long. CDR3 protein: CASSTLAGGRDTQYF. The DNA for the CDR3 is TGTGCCAGCAGCACTCTCGCTGGTGGCCGAGATACGCAGTATTTT.

This chain connects TRBV19 to TRBJ1-2; D remains ambiguous. V lost 5 bases, J lost 4 bases, and 8 bases lay in between. This CDR3 comprises 12 residues. Germline V gene data show CDR1 as LNHDA and CDR2 as SQIVND (reference sequence). The DNA of the CDR3 is TGTGCCAGTAGTTCAGGTGGCTATGGCTACACCTTC. Protein: CASSSGGYGYTF.

The chain combines TRBV6-1 with TRBJ2-1, with 12 positions matching TRBD2. With V trimmed by 6 bases and J by 4 bases, 4 bases remained unmatched. The CDR3 sequence is 15 residues long. CDR1 and CDR2 from the germline V gene are MNHNS and SASEGT. The CDR3: CASSSTSGGYNEQFF. The CDR3 nucleotides are TGTGCCAGCAGCTCCACTAGCGGGGGGTACAATGAGCAGTTCTTC.

This chain joins TRBV10-2 and TRBJ2-3; TRBD2 matches 13 bases. J gave up 3 bases and V 6 bases, and 6 bases lay outside the gene matches. The V gene's germline CDR1 is WSHSY and CDR2 SAAADI. The CDR3 extends over 16 amino acids. CDR3 protein: CASSDGLAGETDTQYF. The CDR3 DNA reads TGCGCCAGCAGCGATGGACTAGCGGGAGAAACAGATACGCAGTATTTT.

The chain couples TRBV5-1 to TRBJ2-3; D may correspond to TRBD1 or TRBD2 (5 bases each). CDR3 length: 14 residues. The germline V gene has CDR1 SGHRS and CDR2 YFSETQ. Deletions cut 7 bases from V and 5 bases from J, with 17 bases between. The CDR3 nucleotides are TGCGCCAGCGCACCCGGGACGAAGGGAGATACGCAGTATTTT. This translates into CASAPGTKGDTQYF.

This chain connects TRBV7-9 to TRBJ1-1; no definite D call. The germline V gene has CDR1 SEHNR and CDR2 FQNEAQ (reference sequence). The CDR3 has 12 amino acids. V was cut by 5 bases and J by 8 bases, with 12 bases left in between. The DNA for the CDR3 is TGTGCCAGCAGCGGCGGAGGCGGAGAAGCTTTCTTT. This gives the protein CASSGGGGEAFF.

The chain carries TRBV18 and TRBJ2-4, with D possibly being TRBD2 (6 bases). CDR1 is KGHSH, CDR2 LQKENI, per germline. V lost 2 bases and J lost 9, with 14 bases in between. The CDR3 consists of 14 residues. CDR3 nucleotides: TGTGCCAGCTCACCAGGAGGGGCCGGGGGCATTCAGTACTTC. Protein: CASSPGGAGGIQYF.

The genes are TRBV9 and TRBJ2-6; tentatively, D is TRBD1 or TRBD2 (5 bases each). This CDR3 contains 17 residues. V was trimmed by 0 bases and J by 0 bases, leaving 10 bases between them. From germline, CDR1 is SGDLS and CDR2 YYNGEE. Here the CDR3 DNA reads TGTGCCAGCAGCGTAGCCGAGGGGAGCTCTGGGGCCAACGTCCTGACTTTC. Encoded protein: CASSVAEGSSGANVLTF.

This clone is a singleton in its sample. The J gene is TRBJ2-7, the V gene TRBV6-1, with D perhaps being TRBD1 or TRBD2 (5 bases each). Looked up from germline, CDR1 is MNHNS and CDR2 is SASEGT. The CDR3 spans 13 residues. With 8 bases removed from V and 5 bases from J, the gap between germline ends came to 16 bases. This CDR3 is CASRRTGRDEQYF. Here the CDR3 DNA reads TGTGCCAGCCGACGAACGGGGCGCGACGAGCAGTACTTC.

The gene calls are TRBV28 and TRBJ2-3, with 9 positions matching TRBD2. Germline CDR1 is MDHEN and CDR2 is SYDVKM. The CDR3 contains 16 residues. The V and J ends lost 6 bases and 3 bases, in that order; junction bases with no gene match: 10. The CDR3 reads CASSPRSGRRTDTQYF. The DNA of the CDR3 is TGTGCCAGCAGCCCCCGTAGCGGGAGAAGAACAGATACGCAGTATTTT.

The V call is TRBV19, the J call TRBJ2-6; no clear D. The CDR3 length is 15 residues. The V end lost 7 bases, the J end lost 0 bases, and 10 bases lay between the germline ends. From germline, CDR1 is LNHDA and CDR2 SQIVND (reference sequence). The CDR3 is CASTPIASGANVLTF. As DNA, the CDR3 is TGTGCCAGTACCCCTATCGCCTCTGGGGCCAACGTCCTGACTTTC.

This chain joins TRBV11-2 and TRBJ1-1; TRBD1 matches at 9 bases. Germline assignment: CDR1 SGHAT and CDR2 FQNNGV. This CDR3 comprises 14 residues. V lost 5 bases to trimming and J lost 5 bases; unmatched junction nucleotides: 6. In DNA, the CDR3 is TGTGCCAGCAGCCTACAGGGGGCGAGGACTGAAGCTTTCTTT. Translation: CASSLQGARTEAFF.